Listed below are T cell receptor beta chains from one sample, sequenced in a study of T cell responses to AZD1222 COVID-19 vaccine. The assay was immunoSEQ multiplex PCR, and TCRdb's table has in-frame clones only and misses some. The sample contains about 190,000 clones, 87% of which appear only once. Sequencing used peripheral blood, obtained on day 0 of MenACWY control vaccination. These receptors were obtained from an adult in good health. CDR3s include the opening cysteine and the closing phenylalanine or tryptophan. A D gene is named only where the DNA matches it firmly. A clone size is listed for some rows: how often the clone was seen (once, few, many), or a class if it is expanded.

d_call clone_size j_call v_call cdr3_nt cdr3_aa
. . TRBJ1-2 TRBV30 TGTGCCTGGAGTGTAGAGAGGGTGGGCTATGGCTACACCTTC CAWSVERVGYGYTF
TRBD2 . TRBJ2-1 TRBV9 TGTGCCAGCAGCCCCCCGGGACTAGCGGGGGGGCCGGTTGAGCAGTTCTTC CASSPPGLAGGPVEQFF
. . TRBJ2-7 TRBV5-1 TGCGCCAGCAGCACCTCACAGGGCCAAAGGGACGAGCAGTACTTC CASSTSQGQRDEQYF
TRBD2 . TRBJ2-7 TRBV27 TGTGCCAGCAGTTTACTTAGCGGGGGGTCCTACGAGCAGTACTTC CASSLLSGGSYEQYF
TRBD2 . TRBJ2-5 TRBV19 TGTGCCAGTAGTACTCTCGGGGGGGCAAAAGAGACCCAGTACTTC CASSTLGGAKETQYF
. . TRBJ2-7 TRBV2 TGTGCCAGCAGAGGCAGCTCCTACGAGCAGTACTTC CASRGSSYEQYF
. . TRBJ1-2 TRBV28 TGTGCCAGCATTCGAGGGACCAGAGACTATGGCTACACCTTC CASIRGTRDYGYTF
TRBD2 . TRBJ2-1 TRBV28 TGTGCCAGCAGTTTTCCCCTAGCGGGAGGAGATGAGCAGTTCTTC CASSFPLAGGDEQFF
. . TRBJ1-5 TRBV28 TGTGCCAGCAGTTTTTTGTCAGGGGAGGCCAATCAGCCCCAGCATTTT CASSFLSGEANQPQHF
TRBD1 once TRBJ1-5 TRBV28 TGTGCCAGCAGGGACAGGGTTCAGCCCCAGCATTTT CASRDRVQPQHF
TRBD1 . TRBJ1-1 TRBV5-1 TGCGCCAGCAGCTTGGCACCAGGGGGCCGCACTGAAGCTTTCTTT CASSLAPGGRTEAFF
. . TRBJ1-4 TRBV6-5 TGTGCCAGCAGCGCAGCACCAAGGGGGGGCCTGTTTTTT CASSAAPRGGLFF
. . TRBJ1-1 TRBV5-4 TGTGCCAGCAGCCGGGAGGCAGGGTGGACTGAAGCTTTCTTT CASSREAGWTEAFF
TRBD1 . TRBJ1-5 TRBV28 TGTGCCAGCAGTTTCGGACAGGGCTGGCGCAATCAGCCCCAGCATTTT CASSFGQGWRNQPQHF
. . TRBJ1-4 TRBV4-1 TGCGCCAGCAGCCAAGTACGCAATGAAAAACTGTTTTTT CASSQVRNEKLFF
TRBD2 . TRBJ2-7 TRBV25-1 TGTGCCAGCAGTCGGGCTAGCGGGGGGTACGAGCAGTACTTC CASSRASGGYEQYF
. . TRBJ1-6 TRBV28 TGTGCCAACTTTTCCCCATGCTATAATTCACCCCTCCACTTT CANFSPCYNSPLHF
TRBD1 . TRBJ1-6 TRBV2 TGTGCCAGCAGTGGGACAGGGGTTGTTTCACCCCTCCACTTT CASSGTGVVSPLHF
. . TRBJ1-3 TRBV7-8 TGTGCCAGCAGCGAGGGGGGCTCTGGAAACACCATATATTTT CASSEGGSGNTIYF
TRBD1 . TRBJ1-2 TRBV5-1 TGCGCCAGCAGCTTGGGGGGGACAGCGGAAGGCTACACCTTC CASSLGGTAEGYTF
. . TRBJ2-1 TRBV29-1 TGCAGCGTCCTCCAGAGGTTGACTAACAATGAGCAGTTCTTC CSVLQRLTNNEQFF
. . TRBJ1-2 TRBV27 TGTGCCAGCAGTCCGGAATTCAGGGTGGGTGAGGGCTACACCTTC CASSPEFRVGEGYTF
TRBD1 . TRBJ1-6 TRBV28 TGTGCCAGCAGTTTCGGACAGGGCAACTCACCCCTCCACTTT CASSFGQGNSPLHF
. few TRBJ2-1 TRBV10-2 TGCGCCAGCAGTGAGTCGAATGGGGGAGTTGAGCAGTTCTTC CASSESNGGVEQFF
TRBD2 . TRBJ2-1 TRBV4-1 TGCGCCAGCAGAGGACTAGCGGGAGCGTATAGACAGTTCTTC CASRGLAGAYRQFF
. . TRBJ1-3 TRBV5-4 TGTGCCAGCAGCTCGGGTAACACCATATATTTT CASSSGNTIYF
TRBD1 . TRBJ2-7 TRBV19 TGTGCCAGTAGTCCCCGGGACAGGACCTACGAGCAGTACTTC CASSPRDRTYEQYF
. . TRBJ1-4 TRBV7-2 TGTGCCAGCAGCTTAAAACACCTTAATGAAAAACTGTTTTTT CASSLKHLNEKLFF
. . TRBJ1-2 TRBV7-2 TGTGCCAGCAGCACCCCTGGTGGGGGGCGCTATGGCTACACCTTC CASSTPGGGRYGYTF
. . TRBJ1-5 TRBV6-5 TGTGCCAGCAGTTATGGGGGTATGCAGCCCCAGCATTTT CASSYGGMQPQHF
TRBD2 . TRBJ2-3 TRBV4-3 TGCGCCAGCAGCCAACTACCGGGACTAGCAGGTGATACGCAGTATTTT CASSQLPGLAGDTQYF
. . TRBJ1-1 TRBV3-1/TRBV3-2 TGTGCCAGCAGCAGCGGGAACACTGAAGCTTTCTTT CASSSGNTEAFF
. . TRBJ1-1 TRBV11-2 TGTGCCAGCAGCTTTGAGACGGTCTCTGAAGCTTTCTTT CASSFETVSEAFF
TRBD1 . TRBJ1-4 TRBV6-4 TGTGCCAGCAGTGACTCTCCCCGGGACAGGGCGGGGGCAACTAATGAAAAACTGTTTTTT CASSDSPRDRAGATNEKLFF
. few TRBJ1-1 TRBV16 TGTGCCAGCAGCCAGTACGTCCGAAGCACTGAAGCTTTCTTT CASSQYVRSTEAFF
TRBD1 . TRBJ2-2 TRBV9 TGTGCCAGCAGCGCTTTAGGGGGCGCTTTGTCCGGGGAGCTGTTTTTT CASSALGGALSGELFF
. . TRBJ2-7 TRBV4-1 TGCGCCAGCAGCCAAGACCGCTACGAGCAGTACTTC CASSQDRYEQYF
TRBD1 . TRBJ1-5 TRBV5-5 TGTGCCAGCAGCGCCACAGGGGATAGCAATCAGCCCCAGCATTTT CASSATGDSNQPQHF
. . TRBJ2-1 TRBV5-6 TGTGCCAGCAGCTTGAGGGCGGGGCGGGGCAATGAGCAGTTCTTC CASSLRAGRGNEQFF
. . TRBJ1-4 TRBV15 TGTGCCACCAGCAGAGGCGATGAGTATGAAAAACTGTTTTTT CATSRGDEYEKLFF
. . TRBJ1-6 TRBV3-1/TRBV3-2 TGTGCCAGCAGCGAATATCCCATGAGCTCCTATAATTCACCCCTCCACTTT CASSEYPMSSYNSPLHF
TRBD2 once TRBJ2-1 TRBV11-3 TGTGCCAGCAGCTTAGACAGCGGGAGTTTGGGCAATGAGCAGTTCTTC CASSLDSGSLGNEQFF
. . TRBJ1-4 TRBV19 TGTGCCAGTAGTAAACCGGGACAATCTGCAACTAATGAAAAACTGTTTTTT CASSKPGQSATNEKLFF
. . TRBJ2-7 TRBV15 TGTGCCACCAGCCGCATAGGCCCCTACGAGCAGTACTTC CATSRIGPYEQYF
. . TRBJ1-2 TRBV6-5 TGTGCCAGCAGTTACGGGACGGGGGGAGGCTACACCTTC CASSYGTGGGYTF
. . TRBJ2-3 TRBV4-2 TGTGCCAGCAGCCAGACATCGGCGGATACGCAGTATTTT CASSQTSADTQYF
. . TRBJ1-2 TRBV19 TGTGCCAGTAGTATACAAGGGAAGCCACACTATGGCTACACCTTC CASSIQGKPHYGYTF
. . TRBJ2-7 TRBV10-3 TGTGCCATCAGTGGTGGGAGTGACGGGCGGTACGAGCAGTACTTC CAISGGSDGRYEQYF
. once TRBJ1-4 TRBV15 TGTGCCACCAGAACTGGTGAAAAACTGTTTTTT CATRTGEKLFF
. few TRBJ1-2 TRBV11-2 TGTGCCAGCAGCTCGTACCCATATGGCTACACCTTC CASSSYPYGYTF
. . TRBJ1-1 TRBV5-4 TGTGCCAGCAGCTTGGAACCCGCGGGCCCTGAAGCTTTCTTT CASSLEPAGPEAFF
. . TRBJ1-1 TRBV6-1 TGTGCCAGCAGTGAGGGAGGTCGTGATGGGAAGACTGAAGCTTTCTTT CASSEGGRDGKTEAFF
TRBD2 . TRBJ2-7 TRBV4-1 TGCGCCAGCAGCCAAGGGACTAGCGGAGTCTACGAGCAGTACTTC CASSQGTSGVYEQYF
. once TRBJ1-5 TRBV11-3 TGTGCCAGCAGCTTAGTCCAGGGGAGGAATCAGCCCCAGCATTTT CASSLVQGRNQPQHF